This T cell receptor (beta chain) was recovered during a study of control samples from healthy donors and cancer patients. Method: immunoSEQ multiplex PCR; TCRdb's copy keeps in-frame clones and lacks some. The sample carries 95,000 to 150,000 clones, around nine tenths recorded once. With 2 bases clipped from V and 4 bases from J, the junction kept 6 bases outside the gene matches. Germline V CDR1 and CDR2: MNHEY, SVGAGI. The CDR3 length is 16 residues. The sample consisted of blood. The chain is built from TRBV6-5 and TRBJ2-2, with TRBD2 matching over 8 bases. The sequence was obtained from a man aged 30-40 years in good health. CDR3 sequence reads: CASSYEAGEPTGELFF. The CDR3 DNA follows: TGTGCCAGCAGTTACGAAGCGGGGGAGCCCACCGGGGAGCTGTTTTTT.